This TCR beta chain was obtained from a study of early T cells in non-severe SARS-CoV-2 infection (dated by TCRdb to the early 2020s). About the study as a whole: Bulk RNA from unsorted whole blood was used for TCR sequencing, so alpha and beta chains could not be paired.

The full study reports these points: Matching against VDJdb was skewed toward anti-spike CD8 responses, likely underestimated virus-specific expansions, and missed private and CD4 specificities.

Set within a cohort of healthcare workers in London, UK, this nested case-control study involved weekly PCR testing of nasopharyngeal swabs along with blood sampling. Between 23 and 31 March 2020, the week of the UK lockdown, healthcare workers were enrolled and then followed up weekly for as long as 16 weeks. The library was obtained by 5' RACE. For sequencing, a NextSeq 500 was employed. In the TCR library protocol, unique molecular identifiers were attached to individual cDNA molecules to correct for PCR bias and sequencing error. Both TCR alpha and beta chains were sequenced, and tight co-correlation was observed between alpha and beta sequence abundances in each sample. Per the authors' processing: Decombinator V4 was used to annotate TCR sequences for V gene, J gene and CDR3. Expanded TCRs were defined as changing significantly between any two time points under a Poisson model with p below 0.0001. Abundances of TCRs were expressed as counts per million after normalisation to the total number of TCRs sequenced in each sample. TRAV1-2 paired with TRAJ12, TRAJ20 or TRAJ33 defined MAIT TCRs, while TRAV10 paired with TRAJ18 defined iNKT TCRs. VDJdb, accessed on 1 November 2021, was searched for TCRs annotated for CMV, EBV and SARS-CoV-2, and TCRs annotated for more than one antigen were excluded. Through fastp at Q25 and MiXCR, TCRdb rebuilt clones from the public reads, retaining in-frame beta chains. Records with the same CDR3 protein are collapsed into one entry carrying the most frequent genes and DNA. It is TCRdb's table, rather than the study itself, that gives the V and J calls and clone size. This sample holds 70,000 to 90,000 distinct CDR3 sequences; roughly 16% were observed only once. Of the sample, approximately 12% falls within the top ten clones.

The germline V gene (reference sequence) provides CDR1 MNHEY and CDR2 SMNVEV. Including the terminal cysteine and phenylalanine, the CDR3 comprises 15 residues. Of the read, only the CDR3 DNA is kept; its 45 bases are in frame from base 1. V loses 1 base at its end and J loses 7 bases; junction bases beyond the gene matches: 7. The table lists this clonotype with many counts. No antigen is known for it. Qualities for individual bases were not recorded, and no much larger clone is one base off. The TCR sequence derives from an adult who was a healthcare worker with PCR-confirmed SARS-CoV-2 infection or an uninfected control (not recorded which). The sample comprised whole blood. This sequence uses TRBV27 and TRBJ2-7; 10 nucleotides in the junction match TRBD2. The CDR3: CASSLLASGGGEQYF. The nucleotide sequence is TGTGCCAGCAGTTTATTGGCTAGCGGGGGAGGAGAGCAGTACTTC.